This T cell receptor beta chain originates from a study of blood T cell repertoires in COVID-19. The protocol was immunoSEQ multiplex PCR, while the TCRdb copy is restricted to in-frame clones and leaves out a portion. The repertoire includes approximately 440,000 clones, 87% of them detected once, and about 0.65% sits in the top ten. Trimming removed 0 bases from V and 10 bases from J, with 7 bases in between. The CDR3 length is 12 residues. Germline V lookup: CDR1 LNHNV, CDR2 YYDKDF (reference sequence). V and J are TRBV15 and TRBJ1-5; D gene ambiguous. This sequence originates from a woman aged 18-29 years who had recovered from COVID-19. Sample: PBMCs or T cells enriched from blood (not recorded which). In DNA, the CDR3 is TGTGCCACCAGCAGAGATCGGGGACCCCAGCATTTT. Residues: CATSRDRGPQHF.